The following is a TCR beta chain sequence with its context. This sample is part of a study of blood T cell repertoires in COVID-19. TCRdb's copy holds only in-frame clones and misses some; the assay was immunoSEQ multiplex PCR. Found here are roughly 140,000 clones, 80% to 90% of them singletons; the top ten hold roughly 8%. CDR1 MGHDK and CDR2 SYGVNS come from the germline V gene. The CDR3 contains 15 residues. The ends were cut back, 6 bases at V and 7 bases at J, with 21 bases in the middle. The sequence was obtained from an older woman with COVID-19, enrolled during active disease. The V and J genes are TRBV25-1 and TRBJ1-2; the D is unclear. The sample comprised peripheral blood. The CDR3 nucleotides are TGTGCCAGCAGCGAAGCGAACAGAGCAAGCTCTGGCTACACCTTC. It yields the protein CASSEANRASSGYTF.